Below are 8 T cell receptor beta chains sequenced from a single sample in a study of T cell clones after liver transplantation. Produced via immunoSEQ multiplex PCR; TCRdb's table is partial and in-frame only. The sample holds around 120,000 clones, 90% seen once. Specimen: CD4+ T cells from blood, collected 12 months after liver transplant. These receptor sequences come from a human patient who received a liver transplant. Some T cells may arise from the graft donor.

V usage is TRBV28 and J usage is TRBJ1-2, with 7 bases fitting TRBD1. V lost 8 bases, J lost 4 bases, and 13 bases stayed unmatched. The length of the CDR3 is 15 residues. Germline loops: CDR1 MDHEN, CDR2 SYDVKM. The CDR3 coding sequence is TGTGCCAGCCGACGCCGACAGGGTCTGGGCTATGGCTACACCTTC. Its translation is CASRRRQGLGYGYTF.

V and J are TRBV27 and TRBJ2-7; 7 bases are shared with TRBD2. V was clipped by 0 bases and J by 3 bases; unmatched bases: 8. Germline-derived CDR1 and CDR2 are MNHEY and SMNVEV (reference sequence). The CDR3 consists of 16 residues. Written as DNA, the CDR3 is TGTGCCAGCAGTTTATCTAGCGGGCCACCCCTCTACGAGCAGTACTTC. It encodes CASSLSSGPPLYEQYF.

The rearrangement uses TRBV5-1 and TRBJ2-5, with D possibly being TRBD2 (5 bases). Between the trimmed V and J ends, which lost 1 base and 2 bases, there was a span of 15 bases. Germline CDR1 reads SGHRS; CDR2 reads YFSETQ. The CDR3 covers 16 residues. CDR3 DNA sequence: TGCGCCAGCAGCTTGACAGTATCTGCGGGTCAAGAGACCCAGTACTTC. This encodes CASSLTVSAGQETQYF.

The chain employs TRBV4-3 and TRBJ2-7; D is possibly TRBD1 (5 bases). Germline V gene lookup returns CDR1 LGHNA and CDR2 YSLEER. CDR3 length: 16 amino acids. V was pared by 4 bases and J by 0 bases, with 16 bases between. The chain's CDR3 is CASSPSEQGFSYEQYF. CDR3 DNA sequence: TGCGCCAGCAGCCCCTCCGAGCAGGGATTCTCCTACGAGCAGTACTTC.

The genes are TRBV29-1 and TRBJ2-5; D ambiguous. This CDR3 is built from 12 residues. With 4 bases removed from V and 2 bases from J, the gap between germline ends came to 8 bases. Germline CDR1 and CDR2: SQVTM and ANQGSEA. This chain's CDR3 is CSVARQQETQYF. The CDR3 DNA sequence: TGCAGCGTTGCGAGGCAGCAAGAGACCCAGTACTTC.

This clone occurred a few times. The CDR3 coding sequence is TGTGCCAGCAGCCTTGACAGGAACACTGAAGCTTTCTTT. Residues: CASSLDRNTEAFF. J is TRBJ1-1 and V is TRBV11-3; the D gene is possibly TRBD1 (5 bases). V was trimmed by 5 bases and J by 1 base, leaving 8 bases between them. The CDR3 is made up of 13 amino acids. Germline V gene sequence: CDR1 SGHNT, CDR2 YENEEA.

The chain has TRBV5-1 and TRBJ2-1; 8 bases fit TRBD1. Per germline, CDR1 SGHRS and CDR2 YFSETQ. This CDR3 has 14 amino acids. The J segment lost 5 bases and the V segment lost 4 bases, leaving 5 bases of the junction unmatched. The CDR3 DNA is TGCGCCAGCAGCATCTGGGGACAGGACAATGAGCAGTTCTTC. It encodes CASSIWGQDNEQFF.

This chain connects TRBV28 to TRBJ2-7; no firm D call. Trimming cost V 8 bases and J 6 bases, with 11 bases left between them. This CDR3 comprises 11 residues. CDR1 and CDR2 (germline): MDHEN, SYDVKM. CDR3 region: CASVLDREQYF. The DNA for the CDR3 is TGTGCCAGCGTGCTAGATCGCGAGCAGTACTTC.